This T cell receptor beta chain is drawn from a study of cytomegalovirus exposure and HLA in healthy donors. Points on this clone: Its antigen remains unidentified.

Broader study findings: Confirmation in vitro established that a few CMV-associated chains were specific for CMV antigens. TCR beta chains associated with HLA were, in a later analysis, more clonally expanded than equally common others. Several of the most significant clusters appeared, in a later analysis, to be linked to common viral pathogens. Donors were assumed by presence/absence analyses to have roughly uniform sequencing depth.

It was with 60 Vbeta and 13 Jbeta primers that the PCR ran. The assay was immunoSEQ multiplex PCR, and TCRdb's table has in-frame clones only and misses some. The sample yields about 120,000 clones, about 80% seen once. The germline gives CDR1 SEHNR, CDR2 FQNEAQ (reference sequence). This CDR3 comprises 11 residues. V lost 6 bases and J 2 bases, leaving 4 bases between the germline ends. The chain carries TRBV7-9 and TRBJ1-2; D gene unclear. The specimen sequenced was PBMCs. The sequence came from a female donor in good health and CMV-seropositive. CDR3: CASSSNYGYTF. The CDR3 nucleotides are TGTGCCAGCAGTAGCAACTATGGCTACACCTTC.